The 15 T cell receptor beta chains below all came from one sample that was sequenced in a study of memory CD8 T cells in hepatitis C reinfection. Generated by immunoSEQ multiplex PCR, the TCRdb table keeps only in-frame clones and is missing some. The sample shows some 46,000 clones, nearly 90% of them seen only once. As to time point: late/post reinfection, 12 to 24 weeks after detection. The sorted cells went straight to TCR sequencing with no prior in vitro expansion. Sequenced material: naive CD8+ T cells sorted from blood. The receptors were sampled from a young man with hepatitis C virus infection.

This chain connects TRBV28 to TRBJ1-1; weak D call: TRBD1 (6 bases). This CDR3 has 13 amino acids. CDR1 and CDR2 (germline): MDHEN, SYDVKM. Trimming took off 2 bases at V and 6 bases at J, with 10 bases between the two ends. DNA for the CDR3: TGTGCCAGCAGTTTAGTGGGGGCCGCTGAAGCTTTCTTT. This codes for CASSLVGAAEAFF.

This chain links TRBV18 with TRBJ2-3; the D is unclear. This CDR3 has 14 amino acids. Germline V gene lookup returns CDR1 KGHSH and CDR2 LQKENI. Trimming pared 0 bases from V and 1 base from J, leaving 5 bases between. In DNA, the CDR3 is TGTGCCAGCTCACCACCACGGGGCACAGATACGCAGTATTTT. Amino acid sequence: CASSPPRGTDTQYF.

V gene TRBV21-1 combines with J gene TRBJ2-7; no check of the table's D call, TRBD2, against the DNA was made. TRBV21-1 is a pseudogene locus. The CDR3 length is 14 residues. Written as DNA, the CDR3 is TGTGCCAGCAGCAACGGACCGGCGGGCTACGAGCAGTACGTC. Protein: CASSNGPAGYEQYV.

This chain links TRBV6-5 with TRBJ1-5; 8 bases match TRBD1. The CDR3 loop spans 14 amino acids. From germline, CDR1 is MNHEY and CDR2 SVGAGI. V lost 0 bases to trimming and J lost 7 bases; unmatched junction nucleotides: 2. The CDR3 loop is CASSYSTGEQPQHF. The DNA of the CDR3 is TGTGCCAGCAGTTACTCGACAGGGGAACAGCCCCAGCATTTT.

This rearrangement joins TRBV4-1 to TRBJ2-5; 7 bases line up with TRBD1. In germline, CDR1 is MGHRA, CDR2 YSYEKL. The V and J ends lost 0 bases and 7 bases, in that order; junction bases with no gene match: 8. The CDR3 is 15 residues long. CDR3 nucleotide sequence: TGCGCCAGCAGCCAAGATCGTGACAGGGTGGGGACCCAGTACTTC. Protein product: CASSQDRDRVGTQYF.

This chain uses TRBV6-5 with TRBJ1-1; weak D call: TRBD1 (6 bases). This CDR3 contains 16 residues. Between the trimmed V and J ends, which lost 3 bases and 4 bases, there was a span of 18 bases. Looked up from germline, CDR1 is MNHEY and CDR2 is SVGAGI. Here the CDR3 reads CASSYVAGDLGTEAFF. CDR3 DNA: TGTGCCAGCAGTTATGTGGCAGGGGATCTCGGCACTGAAGCTTTCTTT.

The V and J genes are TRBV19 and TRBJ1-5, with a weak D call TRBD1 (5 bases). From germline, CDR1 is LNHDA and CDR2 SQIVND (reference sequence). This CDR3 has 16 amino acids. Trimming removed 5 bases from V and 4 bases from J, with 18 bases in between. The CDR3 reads CASSLGHVGLNQPQHF. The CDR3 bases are TGTGCCAGTAGTTTAGGACATGTCGGTTTGAATCAGCCCCAGCATTTT.

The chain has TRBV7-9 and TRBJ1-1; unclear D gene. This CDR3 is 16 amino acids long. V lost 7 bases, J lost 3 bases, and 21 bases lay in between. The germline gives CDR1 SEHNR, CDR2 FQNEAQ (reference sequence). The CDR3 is CASMLGGPYIDTEAFF. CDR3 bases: TGTGCCAGCATGCTTGGCGGGCCCTATATTGACACTGAAGCTTTCTTT.

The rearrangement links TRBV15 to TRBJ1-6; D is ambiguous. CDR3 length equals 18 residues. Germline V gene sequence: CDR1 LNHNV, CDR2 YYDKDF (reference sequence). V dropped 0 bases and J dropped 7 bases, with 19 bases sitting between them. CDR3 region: CATSRDNTRIRINSPLHF. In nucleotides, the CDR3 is TGTGCCACCAGCAGAGATAATACGAGGATCCGTATCAATTCACCCCTCCACTTT.

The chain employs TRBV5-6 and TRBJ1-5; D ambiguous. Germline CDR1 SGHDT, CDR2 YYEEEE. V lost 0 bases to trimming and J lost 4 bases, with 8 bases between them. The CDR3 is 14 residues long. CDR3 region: CASSLGGGNQPQHF. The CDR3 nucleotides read TGTGCCAGCAGCTTGGGAGGTGGGAATCAGCCCCAGCATTTT.

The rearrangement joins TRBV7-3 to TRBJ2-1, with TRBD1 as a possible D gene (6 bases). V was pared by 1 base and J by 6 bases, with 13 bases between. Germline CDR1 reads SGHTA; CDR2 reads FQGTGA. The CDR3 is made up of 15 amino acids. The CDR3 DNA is TGTGCCAGCAGCTTAATGGGGGCCGGAGGCAATGAGCAGTTCTTC. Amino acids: CASSLMGAGGNEQFF.

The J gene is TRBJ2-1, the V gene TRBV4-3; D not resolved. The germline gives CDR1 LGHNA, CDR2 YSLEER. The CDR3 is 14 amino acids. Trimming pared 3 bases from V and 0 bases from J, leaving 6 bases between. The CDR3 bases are TGCGCCAGCAGCCAGGCTAGCTCCTACAATGAGCAGTTCTTC. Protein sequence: CASSQASSYNEQFF.

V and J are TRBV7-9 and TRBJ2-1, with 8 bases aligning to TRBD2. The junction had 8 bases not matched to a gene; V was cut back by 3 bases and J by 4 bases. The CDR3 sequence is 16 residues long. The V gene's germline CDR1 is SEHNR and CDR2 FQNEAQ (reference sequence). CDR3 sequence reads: CASSFVTGGVYNEQFF. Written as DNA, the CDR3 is TGTGCCAGCAGCTTCGTAACGGGGGGGGTATACAATGAGCAGTTCTTC.

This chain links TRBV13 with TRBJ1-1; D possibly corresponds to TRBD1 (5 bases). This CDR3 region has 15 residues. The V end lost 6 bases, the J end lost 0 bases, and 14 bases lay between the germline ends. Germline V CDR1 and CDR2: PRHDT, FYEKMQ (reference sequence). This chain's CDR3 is CASSPRGTMNTEAFF. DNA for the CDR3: TGTGCCAGCAGTCCCCGGGGGACCATGAACACTGAAGCTTTCTTT.

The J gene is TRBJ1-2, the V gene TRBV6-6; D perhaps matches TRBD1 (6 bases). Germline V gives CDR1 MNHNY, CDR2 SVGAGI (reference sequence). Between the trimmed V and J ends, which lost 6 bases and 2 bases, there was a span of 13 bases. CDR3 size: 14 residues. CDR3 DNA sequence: TGTGCCAGCAGGCCGACAGGAATCAACTATGGCTACACCTTC. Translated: CASRPTGINYGYTF.